This TCR beta chain was recovered during a study of blood T cell repertoires in COVID-19. Study overall: The samples span acute and convalescent COVID-19 from the United States, Italy and Spain.

This clone was found once. Measured with immunoSEQ multiplex PCR; TCRdb has only the in-frame clones, and not every one. The sample contains under 200,000 clones, about nine tenths of which appear only once. Material: peripheral blood. This clonotype originated in a man aged 18 to 35 with acute or convalescent COVID-19.

The CDR3 DNA sequence: TGTGCCAGCAGCTTACCCCCGGGGCCCCAGCATTTT. Its translation: CASSLPPGPQHF. This chain connects TRBV28 to TRBJ1-5; D remains ambiguous. Between the trimmed V and J ends, which lost 6 bases and 9 bases, there was a span of 12 bases. Looked up from germline, CDR1 is MDHEN and CDR2 is SYDVKM. This CDR3 contains 12 residues.